The next 17 T cell receptor beta chains were all read from a single sample in a study of blood T cell repertoires in COVID-19. Some clones are missing from TCRdb's copy, which holds only in-frame ones; the method was immunoSEQ multiplex PCR. The sample yields hundreds of thousands of clones, roughly 89% seen once. Sequencing used PBMCs or T cells enriched from blood (not recorded which). The receptors were sampled from a man aged 55 to 70 who had recovered from COVID-19.

The chain employs TRBV2 and TRBJ1-1; D possibly corresponds to TRBD1 (5 bases). CDR1 and CDR2 from the germline V gene are SNHLY and FYNNEI. V was shortened by 4 bases and J by 10 bases, with 16 bases between the two germline ends. This CDR3 spans 13 amino acids. The CDR3 DNA follows: TGTGCCAGCAGTGCGGCAGGGTCCGTCGGAGCTTTCTTT. It specifies CASSAAGSVGAFF.

The chain links TRBV30 to TRBJ1-6; D might be TRBD1 (6 bases). The germline CDR1 and CDR2 sequences are GTSNPN and SVGIG (reference sequence). The CDR3 loop spans 13 amino acids. V lost 5 bases and J 7 bases, leaving 12 bases between the germline ends. DNA for the CDR3: TGTGCCTGGGAGACGGGACAAAATTCACCCCTCCACTTT. Amino acids: CAWETGQNSPLHF.

The chain carries TRBV9 and TRBJ2-5; 7 nucleotides match TRBD1. This CDR3 region has 15 residues. The J segment lost 5 bases and the V segment lost 3 bases, leaving 10 bases of the junction unmatched. Germline V gene data show CDR1 as SGDLS and CDR2 as YYNGEE. CDR3 DNA sequence: TGTGCCAGCAGCGCGCACAGGGGTATAGGGGAGACCCAGTACTTC. Amino acids: CASSAHRGIGETQYF.

The chain is built from TRBV9 and TRBJ2-1, with TRBD2 as a possible D gene (6 bases). The CDR3 contains 14 residues. Germline V gene lookup returns CDR1 SGDLS and CDR2 YYNGEE. Trimming left V 0 bases short and J 5 bases short, with 9 bases between. CDR3 sequence reads: CASSVGGLHNEQFF. In nucleotides, the CDR3 is TGTGCCAGCAGCGTAGGGGGACTTCACAATGAGCAGTTCTTC.

The chain uses TRBV18 and TRBJ2-5, with 11 bases matching TRBD2. The V segment lost 5 bases and the J segment 4 bases; nucleotides outside the gene matches: 12. Germline V CDR1 and CDR2: KGHSH, LQKENI. The CDR3 is made up of 17 amino acids. The CDR3 region has the DNA TGTGCCAGCTCATCGATGACTAGCGGGATGCCGAGAGAGACCCAGTACTTC. Its translation is CASSSMTSGMPRETQYF.

This chain joins TRBV7-9 and TRBJ1-2; no firm D call. The germline gives CDR1 SEHNR, CDR2 FQNEAQ (reference sequence). There are 14 residues in the CDR3. V lost 4 bases and J lost 0, with 9 bases in between. In DNA form, the CDR3 reads TGTGCCAGCAGCTCCGAGAGTACTAACTATGGCTACACCTTC. Protein: CASSSESTNYGYTF.

This sequence joins TRBV25-1 and TRBJ2-5, with TRBD2 identical over 7 bases. The J segment lost 4 bases and the V segment lost 6 bases, leaving 2 bases of the junction unmatched. The CDR3 sequence is 12 residues long. Looked up from germline, CDR1 is MGHDK and CDR2 is SYGVNS. This CDR3 reads CASRREGETQYF. The DNA of the CDR3 is TGTGCCAGCAGGAGGGAGGGAGAGACCCAGTACTTC.

This chain joins TRBV11-3 and TRBJ2-5; tentatively, D is TRBD1 (6 bases). Germline CDR1 reads SGHNT; CDR2 reads YENEEA. The CDR3 sequence is 17 residues long. V was cut by 1 base and J by 2 bases, with 17 bases left in between. The DNA of the CDR3 is TGTGCCAGCAGCTTAGGGAACTCAGGGGTAGGGCAAGAGACCCAGTACTTC. Residues: CASSLGNSGVGQETQYF.

CDR3 sequence reads: CASSLYGTGNQPQHF. CDR3 DNA sequence: TGTGCCAGCAGTTTATACGGGACAGGCAATCAGCCCCAGCATTTT. This chain uses TRBV27 with TRBJ1-5, with 7 bases identical to TRBD1. This CDR3 region has 15 residues. The V and J ends lost 1 base and 2 bases, in that order; junction bases with no gene match: 2. The germline CDR1 and CDR2 sequences are MNHEY and SMNVEV (reference sequence).

J is TRBJ2-3 and V is TRBV7-3; weak D call: TRBD2 (5 bases). Looked up from germline, CDR1 is SGHTA and CDR2 is FQGTGA. The CDR3 length is 14 residues. V lost 3 bases, J lost 3 bases, and 10 bases lay in between. The CDR3 bases are TGTGCCAGCAGCTTGAGCGGAGATACAGATACGCAGTATTTT. This codes for CASSLSGDTDTQYF.

This clone was recorded once. J is TRBJ1-5 and V is TRBV7-2; 10 bases agree with TRBD1. Germline values: CDR1 SGHTA, CDR2 FQGNSA. The CDR3 contains 16 residues. Trimming took 5 bases from V and 4 from J; bases not matched to a gene: 8. CDR3 in amino acids: CASSLQTGGGNQPQHF. As DNA, the CDR3 is TGTGCCAGCAGCCTCCAGACAGGGGGCGGAAATCAGCCCCAGCATTTT.

The chain has TRBV6-5 and TRBJ1-4, with 7 bases matching TRBD1. Germline V gene lookup returns CDR1 MNHEY and CDR2 SVGAGI. The ends lost 6 bases at V and 1 base at J; junction bases unmatched: 2. The CDR3 is 14 amino acids. CDR3 amino acids: CASRDRVTNEKLFF. The CDR3, as DNA: TGTGCCAGCAGAGACAGGGTAACTAATGAAAAACTGTTTTTT.

V gene TRBV18 combines with J gene TRBJ2-7; D possibly corresponds to TRBD2 (6 bases). Germline V gene lookup returns CDR1 KGHSH and CDR2 LQKENI. The length of the CDR3 is 12 residues. Trimming left V 2 bases short and J 5 bases short, with 7 bases between. CDR3 amino acids: CASSPSSDEQYF. Here the CDR3 DNA reads TGTGCCAGCTCACCATCTAGCGACGAGCAGTACTTC.

This clone came up a few times. The chain links TRBV23-1 to TRBJ1-5; D gene uncertain. TRBV23-1 falls under the ORF class, with uncertain function. With 4 bases removed from V and 5 bases from J, the gap between germline ends came to 3 bases. CDR3 size: 11 residues. CDR3: CASSPDQPQHF. CDR3 nucleotide sequence: TGCGCCAGCAGTCCAGATCAGCCCCAGCATTTT.

V gene TRBV5-4 combines with J gene TRBJ2-5, with 9 bases that match TRBD1. The CDR3 is made up of 14 amino acids. In germline, CDR1 is SGHNT, CDR2 YYREEE (reference sequence). Trimming cost V 3 bases and J 5 bases; bases outside gene matches: 5. The CDR3, as DNA: TGTGCCAGCAGCTCCGGGACAGGGCGGGAGACCCAGTACTTC. It encodes CASSSGTGRETQYF.

This chain links TRBV28 with TRBJ2-1, with TRBD1 identical over 11 bases. Germline CDR1 MDHEN, CDR2 SYDVKM. Trimming removed 4 bases from V and 10 bases from J; junction bases left unmatched: 9. This CDR3 region has 15 residues. The CDR3 nucleotides read TGTGCCAGCAGTTGGGGGACAGGGGGGCAGCGCGAGCAGTTCTTC. Protein sequence: CASSWGTGGQREQFF.

The chain combines TRBV5-5 with TRBJ2-7, with a possible D match to TRBD2 (5 bases). The CDR3 has 15 amino acids. Germline-derived CDR1 and CDR2 are SGHKS and YYEKEE (reference sequence). With 4 bases removed from V and 0 bases from J, the gap between germline ends came to 14 bases. CDR3 sequence reads: CASSPYRDISYEQYF. CDR3 DNA sequence: TGTGCCAGCAGCCCTTACCGGGATATCTCCTACGAGCAGTACTTC.